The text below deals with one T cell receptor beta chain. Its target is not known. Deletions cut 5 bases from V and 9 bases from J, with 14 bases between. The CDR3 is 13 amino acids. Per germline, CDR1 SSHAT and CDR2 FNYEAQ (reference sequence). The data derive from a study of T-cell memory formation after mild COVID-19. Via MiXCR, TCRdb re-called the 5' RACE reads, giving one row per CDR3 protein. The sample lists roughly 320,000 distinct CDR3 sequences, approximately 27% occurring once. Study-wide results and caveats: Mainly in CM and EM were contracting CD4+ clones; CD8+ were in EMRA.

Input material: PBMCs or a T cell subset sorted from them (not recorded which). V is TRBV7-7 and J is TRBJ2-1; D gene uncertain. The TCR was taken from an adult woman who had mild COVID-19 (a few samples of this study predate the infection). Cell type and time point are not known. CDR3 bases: TGTGCCAGCAGCGCGTCTTTGTCATCTGAGCAGTTCTTC. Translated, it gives CASSASLSSEQFF.